Below, one T cell receptor beta chain is given with its context. This specimen belongs to a study of cytomegalovirus exposure and HLA in healthy donors. The CDR3 is 16 amino acids. Germline V gene lookup returns CDR1 MNHNY and CDR2 SVGAGI (reference sequence). V lost 0 bases and J lost 4; bases outside the gene matches: 5. The study ran its PCR with 60 Vbeta and 13 Jbeta primers. Clones were sequenced by immunoSEQ multiplex PCR, and TCRdb holds only the in-frame ones, with some missing. The sample contains about 160,000 clones, around 85% of which appear only once. The chain recombines TRBV6-6 with TRBJ2-1; 8 bases agree with TRBD2. The receptor's source is a man over 45 in good health and CMV-seropositive. The sequenced material came from PBMCs. The DNA for the CDR3 is TGTGCCAGCAGTTACTCTTCCGGCGGGGGGTACAATGAGCAGTTCTTC. Its translation is CASSYSSGGGYNEQFF.